Each of the 7 T cell receptor beta chains below was sequenced from the same sample in a study of T cell repertoires in cytomegalovirus infection. TCRdb used MiXCR to reprocess the reads, holding one entry per CDR3 protein. The data contain around 440,000 distinct CDR3 sequences, roughly 10% of them singletons. Sequencing was carried out using PBMCs. The receptors were gathered from a human donor in good health (CMV status not recorded). Some clones in this sample may be carry-over from other donors' samples.

This clonotype was counted many times. The V and J genes are TRBV5-1 and TRBJ2-7, with unresolved D. This CDR3 has 12 residues. Germline V CDR1 and CDR2: SGHRS, YFSETQ. V lost 5 bases, J lost 4 bases, and 10 bases lay in between. The CDR3 nucleotides read TGCGCCAGCAGATCGGAATCATACGAGCAGTACTTC. This gives the protein CASRSESYEQYF.

This clonotype was counted many times. The chain has TRBV28 and TRBJ1-5; 8 bases agree with TRBD1. V shed 2 bases and J 4 bases; nucleotides not matched to a gene: 10. Per the germline V gene, CDR1 is MDHEN and CDR2 is SYDVKM. CDR3 length: 17 residues. CDR3 DNA: TGTGCCAGCAGTTTACTCTCAGGGGGCCGAGGGAATCAGCCCCAGCATTTT. This gives the protein CASSLLSGGRGNQPQHF.

This clonotype appeared many times. This rearrangement joins TRBV7-9 to TRBJ2-1; 7 positions match TRBD1. With V trimmed by 5 bases and J by 5 bases, 12 bases remained unmatched. Germline V lookup: CDR1 SEHNR, CDR2 FQNEAQ (reference sequence). This CDR3 contains 16 residues. The CDR3 spells CASSHTTTGMDNEQFF. The CDR3 nucleotides are TGTGCCAGCAGCCACACAACGACAGGGATGGACAATGAGCAGTTCTTC.

CDR3 residues: CSARGWTQTDTQYF. The CDR3 region has the DNA TGCAGTGCTAGGGGATGGACTCAAACAGATACGCAGTATTTT. V usage is TRBV20-1 and J usage is TRBJ2-3, with a tentative D call TRBD2 (5 bases). Per germline, CDR1 DFQATT and CDR2 SNEGSKA (reference sequence). The CDR3 consists of 14 residues. Trimming shortened V by 3 bases and J by 3 bases, and 13 bases separated the two germline ends.

At least ten counts were recorded for this clonotype. This CDR3 reads CASSPDKANQPQHF. The CDR3 DNA reads TGTGCCAGCAGCCCGGACAAGGCGAATCAGCCCCAGCATTTT. The V gene is TRBV7-2, the J gene TRBJ1-5, with D possibly being TRBD1 (5 bases). Trimming removed 5 bases at V and 4 bases at J, with 12 bases between. This CDR3 is 14 amino acids long. Germline-derived CDR1 and CDR2 are SGHTA and FQGNSA. Full variable domain (missing parts from reference TRBV7-2 and TRBJ1-5): GAGVSQSPSNKVTEKGKDVELRCDPISGHTALYWYRQSLGQGLEFLIYFQGNSAPDKSGLPSDRFSAERTGGSVSTLTIQRTQQEDSAVYLCASSPDKANQPQHFGDGTRLSIL.

This clonotype was counted many times. The chain is built from TRBV7-2 and TRBJ2-1, with D tentatively TRBD2 (6 bases). Germline CDR1 SGHTA, CDR2 FQGNSA. V gave up 4 bases and J gave up 12 bases, with 16 bases separating them. The CDR3 contains 13 residues. The CDR3 coding sequence is TGTGCCAGCAGCTCCCGGGACTCCTGGGGGCAGTTCTTC. Translated: CASSSRDSWGQFF.

This clonotype was picked up a small number of times. The rearrangement links TRBV6-5 to TRBJ1-4; no firm D call. The V and J ends lost 4 bases and 8 bases respectively, with 11 bases between them. The CDR3 totals 13 residues. Per germline, CDR1 MNHEY and CDR2 SVGAGI. CDR3 loop: CASSSMIGEKLFF. As DNA, the CDR3 is TGTGCCAGCAGTTCAATGATTGGGGAAAAACTGTTTTTT.